The 5 T cell receptor beta chains below were found in one sample sequenced in a study of T cell changes during pregnancy in multiple sclerosis. Produced via immunoSEQ multiplex PCR; TCRdb's table is partial and in-frame only. The sample records approximately 30,000 clones, 89% being singletons. The sequencing here drew on CD4+ T cells from peripheral blood mononuclear cells, taken in the first trimester of pregnancy. All receptors come from a female donor in good health, enrolled as a control in a pregnancy study.

The CDR3 is CASSLQLAGHNEQFF. Here the CDR3 DNA reads TGTGCCAGCAGCTTACAACTAGCGGGCCACAATGAGCAGTTCTTC. The V call is TRBV7-3, the J call TRBJ2-1; 9 bases map to TRBD2. The V gene end was trimmed by 2 bases and the J gene end by 5 bases; junction bases not matched to a gene: 4. The CDR3 extends over 15 amino acids. Germline CDR1 is SGHTA and CDR2 is FQGTGA. The variable domain in full, with the rest retrieved from reference TRBV7-3 and TRBJ2-1, is GAGVSQTPSNKVTEKGKYVELRCDPISGHTALYWYRQSLGQGPEFLIYFQGTGAADDSGLPNDRFFAVRPEGSVSTLKIQRTERGDSAVYLCASSLQLAGHNEQFFGPGTRLTVL.

On this clone: The conserved final phenylalanine or tryptophan is absent from the CDR3, which likely points to a read error. No DNA is shown, since the ends of the CDR3 on it are uncertain; the CDR3 is the one TCRdb lists. The chain has TRBV4-1 and TRBJ2-7; the table's D gene call, TRBD2, was not cross checked with the DNA. Germline CDR1 reads MGHRA; CDR2 reads YSYEKL. The CDR3 region is 11 residues in length, termini included. CDR3 residues: CASSQDEAHHN.

This sequence joins TRBV5-1 and TRBJ2-7, with 7 bases aligning to TRBD2. Germline trimming cut 1 base from V and 0 bases from J; bases unmatched to any gene: 4. The germline V gene has CDR1 SGHRS and CDR2 YFSETQ. The CDR3 covers 15 residues. The CDR3, as DNA: TGCGCCAGCAGCTTGACCGCGGGAGCCTCCTACGAGCAGTACTTC. This gives the protein CASSLTAGASYEQYF.

This clone was detected once. The V gene is TRBV11-2, the J gene TRBJ1-3, with TRBD1 matching 7 bases. CDR3 length: 16 residues. Per germline, CDR1 SGHAT and CDR2 FQNNGV. The junction had 11 bases not matched to a gene; V was cut back by 5 bases and J by 4 bases. This chain's CDR3 is CASSLAPTGFGNTIYF. In nucleotides, the CDR3 is TGTGCCAGCAGCCTAGCCCCGACAGGGTTCGGAAACACCATATATTTT.

J is TRBJ2-3 and V is TRBV18, with D unclear. V lost 2 bases, J lost 1 base, and 7 bases lay in between. The CDR3 length is 14 residues. The germline CDR1 and CDR2 sequences are KGHSH and LQKENI. CDR3 sequence: CASSPSQGTDTQYF. As DNA, the CDR3 is TGTGCCAGCTCACCAAGCCAAGGCACAGATACGCAGTATTTT.